The 20 T cell receptor beta chains reported below all come from one sample, sequenced in a study of cytomegalovirus exposure and HLA in healthy donors. Vbeta (60) and Jbeta (13) primers were used in the PCR. Clones were sequenced by immunoSEQ multiplex PCR, and TCRdb holds only the in-frame ones, with some missing. The sample lists about 160,000 clones, almost 80% occurring once. The source material was PBMCs. These receptor sequences come from a woman between 45 and 60 years old in good health and CMV-seronegative.

The chain is built from TRBV19 and TRBJ2-4; 8 bases agree with TRBD2. J gave up 0 bases and V 6 bases, and 7 bases lay outside the gene matches. Germline CDR1 and CDR2: LNHDA and SQIVND (reference sequence). The CDR3 sequence is 16 residues long. As DNA, the CDR3 is TGTGCCAGTAGCGAGCGGGGGCTCGTAGCCAAAAACATTCAGTACTTC. This sequence encodes CASSERGLVAKNIQYF.

This clone has a handful of counts. The chain carries TRBV28 and TRBJ1-1; D is unresolved. The V end lost 7 bases, the J end lost 3 bases, and 6 bases lay between the germline ends. In germline, CDR1 is MDHEN, CDR2 SYDVKM. The CDR3 spans 11 residues. CDR3: CASTGDTEAFF. The CDR3 DNA is TGTGCCAGCACCGGGGACACTGAAGCTTTCTTT.

V and J are TRBV7-2 and TRBJ2-1, with 7 bases matching TRBD1. From germline, CDR1 is SGHTA and CDR2 FQGNSA. This CDR3 has 15 residues. Germline trimming cut 2 bases from V and 5 bases from J; bases unmatched to any gene: 6. CDR3: CASSLRQGWDNEQFF. In DNA, the CDR3 is TGTGCCAGCAGCTTACGACAGGGCTGGGACAATGAGCAGTTCTTC.

The chain carries TRBV27 and TRBJ1-2, with D perhaps matching TRBD1 (5 bases). The ends were cut back, 5 bases at V and 4 bases at J, with 20 bases in the middle. The CDR3 spans 16 residues. CDR1 is MNHEY, CDR2 SMNVEV, per germline (reference sequence). The CDR3 reads CASSPIAGMITYGYTF. The CDR3 coding sequence is TGTGCCAGCAGTCCCATAGCAGGGATGATCACCTATGGCTACACCTTC.

This clone was counted only a few times. The chain links TRBV18 to TRBJ1-2; possibly TRBD1 for D (5 bases). The germline V gene has CDR1 KGHSH and CDR2 LQKENI. CDR3 length: 17 residues. V dropped 2 bases and J dropped 4 bases, with 20 bases sitting between them. The CDR3 region has the DNA TGTGCCAGCTCACCAGCGCCAGGAGGGCAGGGCCCCTATGGCTACACCTTC. It specifies CASSPAPGGQGPYGYTF. Supplemented by reference TRBV18 and TRBJ1-2, the full variable domain reads NAGVMQNPRHLVRRRGQEARLRCSPMKGHSHVYWYRQLPEEGLKFMVYLQKENIIDESGMPKERFSAEFPKEGPSILRIQQVVRGDSAAYFCASSPAPGGQGPYGYTFGSGTRLTVV.

The chain links TRBV28 to TRBJ1-2; tentative D call: TRBD1 (5 bases). The ends were cut back, 1 base at V and 6 bases at J, with 9 bases in the middle. There are 13 residues in the CDR3. From germline, CDR1 is MDHEN and CDR2 SYDVKM. CDR3 sequence reads: CASSLSTDNGYTF. DNA for the CDR3: TGTGCCAGCAGTTTATCGACAGATAATGGCTACACCTTC.

The chain couples TRBV18 to TRBJ2-2; D possibly corresponds to TRBD2 (5 bases). CDR1 KGHSH and CDR2 LQKENI come from the germline V gene. The CDR3 runs 15 residues. V was trimmed by 3 bases and J by 8 bases, leaving 16 bases between them. This chain's CDR3 is CASSPLIGVSGELFF. CDR3 nucleotide sequence: TGTGCCAGCTCACCCCTCATCGGGGTCAGTGGGGAGCTGTTTTTT. The entire variable domain, with the rest obtained from reference TRBV18 and TRBJ2-2, is as follows: NAGVMQNPRHLVRRRGQEARLRCSPMKGHSHVYWYRQLPEEGLKFMVYLQKENIIDESGMPKERFSAEFPKEGPSILRIQQVVRGDSAAYFCASSPLIGVSGELFFGEGSRLTVL.

J is TRBJ1-2 and V is TRBV25-1; no reliable D call. Trimming cost V 0 bases and J 2 bases, with 7 bases left between them. CDR1 is MGHDK and CDR2 is SYGVNS in the germline V gene. CDR3 length: 14 residues. CDR3 coding DNA: TGTGCCAGCAGTGAATATAACAGCAACTATGGCTACACCTTC. The encoded protein is CASSEYNSNYGYTF.

V and J are TRBV7-6 and TRBJ2-3; D is unclear. Germline V gene sequence: CDR1 SGHVS, CDR2 FNYEAQ. The CDR3 runs to 17 residues. The V end was cut by 0 bases, the J end by 2 bases, with 15 bases between. The CDR3 nucleotides read TGTGCCAGCAGCTTAGCGCTTGGGCAGCAAATCACAGATACGCAGTATTTT. Protein product: CASSLALGQQITDTQYF.

The rearrangement uses TRBV19 and TRBJ2-7; D perhaps matches TRBD2 (5 bases). Germline loops: CDR1 LNHDA, CDR2 SQIVND (reference sequence). V dropped 8 bases and J dropped 4 bases, with 24 bases sitting between them. The CDR3 runs to 16 residues. The CDR3 region has the DNA TGTGCCAGTCGATTCACAGATTACCCGGGAATTTACGAGCAGTACTTC. This codes for CASRFTDYPGIYEQYF.

This clone was recorded only once. The rearrangement joins TRBV5-1 to TRBJ1-3; D gene ambiguous. The CDR3 has 15 residues. V was shortened by 0 bases and J by 4 bases, with 11 bases between the two germline ends. Germline V gives CDR1 SGHRS, CDR2 YFSETQ. CDR3 sequence (DNA): TGCGCCAGCAGCTTGGCCCAGGTCCCCGGAAACACCATATATTTT. Translation: CASSLAQVPGNTIYF.

This rearrangement joins TRBV10-1 to TRBJ1-5, with D maybe TRBD1 (6 bases). The CDR3 extends over 13 amino acids. Trimming removed 3 bases at V and 6 bases at J, with 9 bases between. Looked up from germline, CDR1 is WNHNN and CDR2 is SYGVQD (reference sequence). The CDR3 protein is CASSEGGSQPQHF. CDR3 sequence (DNA): TGCGCCAGCAGTGAAGGGGGATCTCAGCCCCAGCATTTT.

The chain recombines TRBV19 with TRBJ2-5; TRBD1 matches at 9 bases. Germline V gene lookup returns CDR1 LNHDA and CDR2 SQIVND (reference sequence). The junction had 5 bases not matched to a gene; V was cut back by 10 bases and J by 2 bases. CDR3 length equals 13 residues. The CDR3 reads CATAGTGQETQYF. The CDR3 DNA reads TGTGCCACGGCAGGGACAGGGCAAGAGACCCAGTACTTC.

CDR3 residues: CASSAQGNTEAFF. The CDR3 coding sequence is TGTGCCAGCAGCGCTCAGGGGAACACTGAAGCTTTCTTT. The gene calls are TRBV7-9 and TRBJ1-1, with D tentatively TRBD1 (5 bases). The V gene's germline CDR1 is SEHNR and CDR2 FQNEAQ (reference sequence). With 5 bases removed from V and 1 base from J, the gap between germline ends came to 8 bases. This CDR3 comprises 13 residues. Full variable domain (missing parts from reference TRBV7-9 and TRBJ1-1): DTGVSQNPRHKITKRGQNVTFRCDPISEHNRLYWYRQTLGQGPEFLTYFQNEAQLEKSRLLSDRFSAERPKGSFSTLEIQRTEQGDSAMYLCASSAQGNTEAFFGQGTRLTVV.

The chain uses TRBV29-1 and TRBJ2-1; 11 bases are a match to TRBD2. Per the germline V gene, CDR1 is SQVTM and CDR2 is ANQGSEA. The CDR3 has 11 residues. Unmatched junction bases numbered 1, after V lost 7 bases and J lost 8 bases. The CDR3 loop is CSGLAGHEQFF. The CDR3 bases are TGCAGCGGACTAGCGGGACATGAGCAGTTCTTC.

The V and J genes are TRBV10-2 and TRBJ2-7; D is perhaps TRBD2 (6 bases). The V end lost 8 bases, the J end lost 9 bases, and 17 bases lay between the germline ends. This CDR3 has 12 residues. Germline loops: CDR1 WSHSY, CDR2 SAAADI. The CDR3 reads CASRMGVEGQYF. The CDR3 DNA reads TGCGCCAGCCGAATGGGGGTGGAGGGGCAGTACTTC.

This clone has only a few counts. The chain recombines TRBV11-2 with TRBJ1-1, with 7 bases matching TRBD1. CDR3 length: 17 amino acids. Germline-derived CDR1 and CDR2 are SGHAT and FQNNGV. V shed 1 base, J shed 1 base, and the junction held 9 bases outside the gene matches. The CDR3 is CASSLAAGGLGNTEAFF. The CDR3, as DNA: TGTGCCAGCAGCTTAGCGGCAGGGGGGTTGGGGAACACTGAAGCTTTCTTT.

The chain uses TRBV4-1 and TRBJ2-7; D unresolved. The V end was cut by 1 base, the J end by 6 bases, with 7 bases between. The CDR3 sequence is 12 residues long. CDR1 and CDR2 (germline): MGHRA, YSYEKL. The CDR3 region has the DNA TGCGCCAGCAGCCAAGTTAGAGGCGAGCAGTACTTC. It encodes CASSQVRGEQYF.

The rearrangement uses TRBV21-1 and TRBJ2-7; the table's D call TRBD1 went unverified against the DNA. TRBV21-1 is termed a pseudogene. The CDR3 has 19 amino acids. In DNA, the CDR3 is TGTGCCAGCAGCTCCCCAGGGGGCGCAGGGCTAGCAGCCTCCTACGAGCAGTACTTC. It codes for CASSSPGGAGLAASYEQYF.

The chain is built from TRBV29-1 and TRBJ2-3, with D hard to call. Germline V gene lookup returns CDR1 SQVTM and CDR2 ANQGSEA. CDR3 size: 11 residues. V was shortened by 3 bases and J by 5 bases, with 6 bases between the two germline ends. The DNA for the CDR3 is TGCAGCGTTGATGAGGTAGATACGCAGTATTTT. Amino acid sequence: CSVDEVDTQYF.